The entry below gives a single T cell receptor beta chain sequence along with its context. Its target is not known. The sample belongs to a study of OX40 agonist ivuxolimab in advanced cancers. CDR3 length: 11 amino acids. The germline V gene has CDR1 DFQATT and CDR2 SNEGSKA (reference sequence). Clones were read by immunoSEQ multiplex PCR, and TCRdb kept only the in-frame ones, dropping some. The table lists tens of thousands of clones, approximately 90% of them singletons. Regarding the study as a whole: There were also nonresponders showing low normalized T-cell clonal expansion.

This TCR derives from an adult with an advanced solid tumor such as melanoma, head and neck, liver or kidney cancer. This specimen was CD4+ or CD8+ T cells sorted from blood, taken in a trial of the OX40 agonist ivuxolimab. This chain uses TRBV20-1 with TRBJ2-5, with a possible D match to TRBD2 (6 bases). DNA of the CDR3: TGCAGCAGCGGGCTGCAAGAGACCCAGTACTTC. This codes for CSSGLQETQYF.